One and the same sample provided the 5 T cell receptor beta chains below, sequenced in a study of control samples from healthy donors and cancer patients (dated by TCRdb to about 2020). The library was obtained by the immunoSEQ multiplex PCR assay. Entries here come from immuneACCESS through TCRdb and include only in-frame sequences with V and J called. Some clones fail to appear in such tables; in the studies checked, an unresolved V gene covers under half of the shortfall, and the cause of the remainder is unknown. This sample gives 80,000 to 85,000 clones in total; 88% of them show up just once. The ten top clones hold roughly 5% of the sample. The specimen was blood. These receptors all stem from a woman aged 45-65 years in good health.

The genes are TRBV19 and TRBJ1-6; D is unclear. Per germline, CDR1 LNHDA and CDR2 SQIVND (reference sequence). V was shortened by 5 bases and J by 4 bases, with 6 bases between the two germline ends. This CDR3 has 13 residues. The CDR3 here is CASSEEYNSPLHF. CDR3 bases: TGTGCCAGTAGTGAGGAATATAATTCACCCCTCCACTTT.

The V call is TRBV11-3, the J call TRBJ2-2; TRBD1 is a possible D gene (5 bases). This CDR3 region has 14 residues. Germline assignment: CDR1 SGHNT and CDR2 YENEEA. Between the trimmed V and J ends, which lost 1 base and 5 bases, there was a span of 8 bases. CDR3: CASSLATETGELFF. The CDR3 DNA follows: TGTGCCAGCAGCTTAGCGACAGAGACCGGGGAGCTGTTTTTT.

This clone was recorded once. CDR3 protein: CASFGAGLGYTF. CDR3 DNA: TGTGCCAGCTTTGGTGCGGGTTTGGGCTACACCTTC. The chain couples TRBV6-5 to TRBJ1-2; D is undetermined. Germline V CDR1 and CDR2: MNHEY, SVGAGI. CDR3 length equals 12 residues. With 8 bases removed from V and 8 bases from J, the gap between germline ends came to 15 bases.

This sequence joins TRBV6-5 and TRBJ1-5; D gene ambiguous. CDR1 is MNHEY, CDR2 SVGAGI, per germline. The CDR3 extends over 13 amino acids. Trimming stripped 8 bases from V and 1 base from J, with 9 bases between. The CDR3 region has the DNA TGTGCCAGCGGAAGGCGGAGCAATCAGCCCCAGCATTTT. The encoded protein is CASGRRSNQPQHF.

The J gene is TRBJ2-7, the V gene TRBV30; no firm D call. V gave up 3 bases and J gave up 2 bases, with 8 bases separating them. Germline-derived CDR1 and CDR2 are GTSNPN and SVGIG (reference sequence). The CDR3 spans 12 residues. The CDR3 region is CAWSGEAYEQYF. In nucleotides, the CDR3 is TGTGCCTGGAGCGGCGAGGCCTACGAGCAGTACTTC.